Presented here are 18 T cell receptor beta chains from one specimen sequenced in a study of blood T cell repertoires in COVID-19. Measured with immunoSEQ multiplex PCR; TCRdb has only the in-frame clones, and not every one. In the table there are more than 300,000 clones, 85% to 90% of which are singletons. Input material: PBMCs or T cells enriched from blood (not recorded which). Receptors were obtained from a woman in her late teens or twenties who had recovered from COVID-19.

This clone showed up just a few times. V is TRBV18 and J is TRBJ1-1; the D is unclear. The length of the CDR3 is 14 residues. Trimming left V 6 bases short and J 4 bases short, with 15 bases between. CDR1 is KGHSH and CDR2 is LQKENI in the germline V gene. The chain's CDR3 is CASSRPREGTEAFF. In DNA, the CDR3 is TGTGCCAGCTCCCGACCTAGGGAGGGCACTGAAGCTTTCTTT.

V gene TRBV5-4 combines with J gene TRBJ2-7; D is unresolved. Germline CDR1 reads SGHNT; CDR2 reads YYREEE (reference sequence). The CDR3 sequence is 14 residues long. V was clipped by 0 bases and J by 2 bases, with 9 bases between them. CDR3 protein: CASSLGQFTYEQYF. In nucleotides, the CDR3 is TGTGCCAGCAGCTTGGGGCAATTTACCTACGAGCAGTACTTC.

This rearrangement joins TRBV12-5 to TRBJ1-2; TRBD1 agrees at 11 bases. V was pared by 3 bases and J by 3 bases, with 3 bases of the junction left unmatched. The CDR3 spans 15 residues. Germline CDR1 reads LGHNT; CDR2 reads FRNRAP. CDR3 DNA sequence: TGTGCTAGTGGTTTCCCGGGACAGGGGGACTATGGCTACACCTTC. Translated, it gives CASGFPGQGDYGYTF. The entire variable domain, with the rest obtained from reference TRBV12-5 and TRBJ1-2, is as follows: DARVTQTPRHKVTEMGQEVTMRCQPILGHNTVFWYRQTMMQGLELLAYFRNRAPLDDSGMPKDRFSAEMPDATLATLKIQPSEPRDSAVYFCASGFPGQGDYGYTFGSGTRLTVV.

The rearrangement uses TRBV4-2 and TRBJ2-3; 11 nucleotides match TRBD1. This CDR3 is 17 amino acids long. The germline CDR1 and CDR2 sequences are LGHNA and YNFKEQ. V lost 3 bases and J lost 5; bases outside the gene matches: 10. CDR3 amino acids: CASSHKGTGGIGDTQYF. In nucleotides, the CDR3 is TGTGCCAGCAGCCACAAAGGGACAGGGGGAATTGGAGATACGCAGTATTTT.

The rearrangement uses TRBV30 and TRBJ1-2; D uncertain. The germline CDR1 and CDR2 sequences are GTSNPN and SVGIG (reference sequence). The CDR3 length is 11 residues. V was pared by 0 bases and J by 12 bases, with 11 bases between. The CDR3 DNA is TGTGCCTGGAGTGTTGGGCAGGTCAACACCTTC. This encodes CAWSVGQVNTF. Drawing the rest from reference TRBV30 and TRBJ1-2, the complete variable domain is SQTIHQWPATLVQPVGSPLSLECTVEGTSNPNLYWYRQAAGRGLQLLFYSVGIGQISSEVPQNLSASRPQDRQFILSSKKLLLSDSGFYLCAWSVGQVNTFGSGTRLTVV.

This clone is a singleton in its sample. V is TRBV5-1 and J is TRBJ1-1, with D perhaps TRBD1 (6 bases). CDR3 length: 15 residues. Trimming shortened V by 4 bases and J by 4 bases, and 17 bases separated the two germline ends. In germline, CDR1 is SGHRS, CDR2 YFSETQ. In DNA, the CDR3 is TGCGCCAGCAGCGTAGAGACAGGAAGTAGCACTGAAGCTTTCTTT. This sequence encodes CASSVETGSSTEAFF.

The rearrangement joins TRBV9 to TRBJ1-2, with 8 bases identical to TRBD1. Germline values: CDR1 SGDLS, CDR2 YYNGEE. Trimming took 4 bases from V and 4 from J; bases not matched to a gene: 9. CDR3 length: 15 residues. Here the CDR3 reads CASSKPDREGYGYTF. CDR3 DNA sequence: TGTGCCAGCAGCAAACCGGACAGGGAGGGCTATGGCTACACCTTC.

The CDR3 bases are TGTGCTAGTGGTTTGGGGACCGGGACAGGAGCTTACGAGCAGTACTTC. Its protein is CASGLGTGTGAYEQYF. V usage is TRBV12-5 and J usage is TRBJ2-7; 8 bases are shared with TRBD1. The CDR3 is made up of 16 amino acids. V was clipped by 1 base and J by 4 bases; unmatched bases: 9. Germline V gene sequence: CDR1 LGHNT, CDR2 FRNRAP.

CDR3 region: CASSFMAQIAGNTIYF. For the CDR3, the DNA is TGTGCCAGCAGTTTTATGGCCCAAATCGCCGGAAACACCATATATTTT. J is TRBJ1-3 and V is TRBV28; no definite D call. V lost 3 bases and J lost 4, with 16 bases in between. This CDR3 is built from 16 residues. Germline-derived CDR1 and CDR2 are MDHEN and SYDVKM.

This rearrangement joins TRBV7-9 to TRBJ2-2; D gene ambiguous. This CDR3 comprises 13 residues. CDR1 SEHNR and CDR2 FQNEAQ come from the germline V gene (reference sequence). The V end was cut by 4 bases, the J end by 6 bases, with 9 bases between. The CDR3 nucleotides read TGTGCCAGCAGCTCCCTGGCTCCCGGGGAGCTGTTTTTT. Its protein is CASSSLAPGELFF.

This rearrangement joins TRBV12-3 or TRBV12-4 to TRBJ1-5; D uncertain. This CDR3 is built from 13 residues. V was pared by 1 base and J by 9 bases, with 10 bases between. CDR3 region: CASSLGSPTPQHF. CDR3 sequence (DNA): TGTGCCAGCAGTTTAGGGAGCCCGACGCCCCAGCATTTT.

This clone was seen once. V is TRBV7-9 and J is TRBJ2-7; possibly TRBD1 for D (6 bases). The CDR3 contains 18 residues. Trimming pared 1 base from V and 4 bases from J, leaving 23 bases between. The germline CDR1 and CDR2 sequences are SEHNR and FQNEAQ (reference sequence). CDR3 DNA: TGTGCCAGCAGCTTAGACAAGACGGTTCAGGGGCGTTCATACGAGCAGTACTTC. Protein sequence: CASSLDKTVQGRSYEQYF.

The chain is built from TRBV5-1 and TRBJ1-2; 7 positions agree with TRBD1. Germline assignment: CDR1 SGHRS and CDR2 YFSETQ. The CDR3 runs 15 residues. Trimming took 0 bases from V and 7 from J; bases not matched to a gene: 9. The CDR3 region has the DNA TGCGCCAGCAGCTTGGGGGGACAGTCGGGAATTGGCTACACCTTC. Translated: CASSLGGQSGIGYTF.

On this clone itself: The germline gene is not matched at one end of the junction; a read error may be the cause. The J gene is TRBJ2-7, the V gene TRBV30; 11 positions agree with TRBD1. This CDR3 is built from 11 residues. Per germline, CDR1 GTSNPN and CDR2 SVGIG (reference sequence). The CDR3 sequence: CAWSILGTGGF. The CDR3 coding sequence is TGTGCCTGGAGTATTTTAGGGACAGGGGGCTTC.

The gene calls are TRBV7-9 and TRBJ1-6; D is perhaps TRBD1 (5 bases). CDR3 size: 16 residues. The V end was cut by 0 bases, the J end by 5 bases, with 11 bases between. Germline assignment: CDR1 SEHNR and CDR2 FQNEAQ (reference sequence). CDR3 loop: CASSLAGGSNNSPLHF. CDR3 coding DNA: TGTGCCAGCAGCTTAGCGGGGGGATCTAATAATTCACCCCTCCACTTT.

This clone has just one count. This chain connects TRBV9 to TRBJ2-3, with 11 bases that match TRBD2. From germline, CDR1 is SGDLS and CDR2 YYNGEE. This CDR3 contains 17 residues. After removal of 4 bases from V and 1 base from J, the junction contained 8 bases not matched to a gene. CDR3 residues: CASSPRISGGGTDTQYF. The CDR3 region has the DNA TGTGCCAGCAGCCCCCGGATTAGCGGGGGGGGCACAGATACGCAGTATTTT.

The chain joins TRBV25-1 to TRBJ2-3, with D perhaps TRBD2 (5 bases). Germline CDR1 reads MGHDK; CDR2 reads SYGVNS. V gave up 1 base and J gave up 7 bases, with 9 bases separating them. The CDR3 is made up of 13 amino acids. Here the CDR3 DNA reads TGTGCCAGCAGTGAATGGGCGGACTATACGCAGTATTTT. The encoded protein is CASSEWADYTQYF.

This clone was seen a single time. DNA for the CDR3: TGCGCCAGCAGCCAAGATTTAAGTGGACAGACCTACGAGCAGTACTTC. Its protein product is CASSQDLSGQTYEQYF. V is TRBV4-3 and J is TRBJ2-7; possibly TRBD1 for D (6 bases). Germline assignment: CDR1 LGHNA and CDR2 YSLEER. The V gene lost 0 bases and the J gene lost 2 bases, with 14 bases spanning the gap. The CDR3 has 16 amino acids.